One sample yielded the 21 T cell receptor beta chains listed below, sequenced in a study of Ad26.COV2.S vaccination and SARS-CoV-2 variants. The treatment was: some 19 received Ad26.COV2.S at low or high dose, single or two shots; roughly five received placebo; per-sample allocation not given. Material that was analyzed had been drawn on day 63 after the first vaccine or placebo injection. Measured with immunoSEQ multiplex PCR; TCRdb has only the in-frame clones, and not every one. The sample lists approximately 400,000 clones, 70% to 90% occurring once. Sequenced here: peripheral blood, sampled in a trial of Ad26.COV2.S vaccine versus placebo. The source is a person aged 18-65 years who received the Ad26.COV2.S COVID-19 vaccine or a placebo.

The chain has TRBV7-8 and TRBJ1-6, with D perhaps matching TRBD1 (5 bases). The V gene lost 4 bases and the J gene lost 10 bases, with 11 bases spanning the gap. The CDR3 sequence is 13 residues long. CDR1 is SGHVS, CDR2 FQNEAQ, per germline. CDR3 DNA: TGTGCCAGCAGCTACTTCGGGGACTCACCCCTCCACTTT. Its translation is CASSYFGDSPLHF.

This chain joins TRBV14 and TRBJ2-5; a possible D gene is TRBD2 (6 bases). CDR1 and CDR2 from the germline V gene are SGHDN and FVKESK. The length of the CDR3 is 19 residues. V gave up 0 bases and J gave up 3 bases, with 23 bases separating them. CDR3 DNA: TGTGCCAGCAGCCAAGATTTGAGCCTAGCCCGGAGGGTTAAAGAGACCCAGTACTTC. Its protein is CASSQDLSLARRVKETQYF. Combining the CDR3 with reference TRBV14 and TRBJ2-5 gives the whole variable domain EAGVTQFPSHSVIEKGQTVTLRCDPISGHDNLYWYRRVMGKEIKFLLHFVKESKQDESGMPNNRFLAERTGGTYSTLKVQPAELEDSGVYFCASSQDLSLARRVKETQYFGPGTRLLVL.

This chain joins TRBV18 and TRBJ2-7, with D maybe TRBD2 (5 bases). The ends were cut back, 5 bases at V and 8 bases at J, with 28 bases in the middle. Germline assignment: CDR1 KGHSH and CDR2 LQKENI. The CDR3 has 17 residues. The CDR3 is CASSSLKLVPLELKQYF. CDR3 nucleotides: TGTGCCAGCTCATCCCTGAAACTAGTCCCGTTGGAACTGAAGCAGTACTTC.

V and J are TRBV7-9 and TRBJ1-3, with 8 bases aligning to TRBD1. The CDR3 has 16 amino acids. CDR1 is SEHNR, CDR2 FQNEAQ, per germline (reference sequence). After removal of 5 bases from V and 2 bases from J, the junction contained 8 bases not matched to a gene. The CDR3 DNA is TGTGCCAGCAGCGATCAGGGGGCAGGGACTGGAAACACCATATATTTT. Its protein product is CASSDQGAGTGNTIYF.

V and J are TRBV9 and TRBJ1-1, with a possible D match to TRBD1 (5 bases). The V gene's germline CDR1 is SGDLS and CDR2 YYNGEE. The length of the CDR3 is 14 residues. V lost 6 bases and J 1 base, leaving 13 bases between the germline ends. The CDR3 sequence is CASTKGLRNTEAFF. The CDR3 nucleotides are TGTGCCAGCACCAAGGGACTGAGGAACACTGAAGCTTTCTTT.

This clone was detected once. The CDR3 nucleotides are TGTGCCAGCACCCCGTGGGGGGGCGCCAAAAACATTCAGTACTTC. Residues: CASTPWGGAKNIQYF. The chain recombines TRBV11-2 with TRBJ2-4, with TRBD2 as a possible D gene (7 bases). Trimming left V 7 bases short and J 1 base short, with 14 bases between. The CDR3 sequence is 15 residues long. The germline gives CDR1 SGHAT, CDR2 FQNNGV.

CDR3 protein: CASSDKLTWGYTF. CDR3 in DNA: TGTGCCAGCAGTGATAAGTTAACTTGGGGCTACACCTTC. This sequence joins TRBV2 and TRBJ1-2; no clear D. The CDR3 length is 13 residues. The V gene's germline CDR1 is SNHLY and CDR2 FYNNEI. V was pared by 3 bases and J by 8 bases, with 13 bases between. Complete variable domain (other parts from reference TRBV2 and TRBJ1-2): EPEVTQTPSHQVTQMGQEVILRCVPISNHLYFYWYRQILGQKVEFLVSFYNNEISEKSEIFDDQFSVERPDGSNFTLKIRSTKLEDSAMYFCASSDKLTWGYTFGSGTRLTVV.

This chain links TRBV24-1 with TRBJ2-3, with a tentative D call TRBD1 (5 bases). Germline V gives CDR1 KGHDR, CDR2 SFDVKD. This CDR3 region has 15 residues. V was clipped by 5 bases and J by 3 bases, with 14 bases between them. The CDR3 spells CATSAFKGITDTQYF. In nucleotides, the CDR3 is TGTGCCACCAGTGCTTTCAAGGGGATAACAGATACGCAGTATTTT.

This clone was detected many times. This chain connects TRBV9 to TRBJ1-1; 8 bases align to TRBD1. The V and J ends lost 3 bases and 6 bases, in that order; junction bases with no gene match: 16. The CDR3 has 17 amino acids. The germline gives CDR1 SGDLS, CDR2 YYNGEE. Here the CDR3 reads CASSAPGTGLISAEAFF. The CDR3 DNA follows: TGTGCCAGCAGCGCCCCAGGGACAGGTTTAATTTCGGCTGAAGCTTTCTTT.

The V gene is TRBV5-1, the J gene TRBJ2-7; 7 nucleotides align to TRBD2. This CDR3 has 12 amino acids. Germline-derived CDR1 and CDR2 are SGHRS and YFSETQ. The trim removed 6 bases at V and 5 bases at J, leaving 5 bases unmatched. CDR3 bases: TGCGCCAGCACAGACGGGGGGAACGAGCAGTACTTC. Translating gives CASTDGGNEQYF.

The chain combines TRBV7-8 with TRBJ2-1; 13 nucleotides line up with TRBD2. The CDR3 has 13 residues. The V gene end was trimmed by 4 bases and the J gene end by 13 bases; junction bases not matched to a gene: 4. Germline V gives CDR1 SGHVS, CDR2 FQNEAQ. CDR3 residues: CASSSGTSGTQFF. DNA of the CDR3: TGTGCCAGCAGCTCTGGGACTAGCGGGACCCAGTTCTTC. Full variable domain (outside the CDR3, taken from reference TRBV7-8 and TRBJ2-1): GAGVSQSPRYKVAKRGQDVALRCDPISGHVSLFWYQQALGQGPEFLTYFQNEAQLDKSGLPSDRFFAERPEGSVSTLKIQRTQQEDSAVYLCASSSGTSGTQFFGPGTRLTVL.

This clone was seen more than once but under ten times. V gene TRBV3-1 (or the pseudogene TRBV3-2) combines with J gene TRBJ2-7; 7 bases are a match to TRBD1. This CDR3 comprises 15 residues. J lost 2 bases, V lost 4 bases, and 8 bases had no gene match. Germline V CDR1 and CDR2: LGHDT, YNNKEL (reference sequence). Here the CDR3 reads CASSLSTGPAYEQYF. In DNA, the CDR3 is TGTGCCAGCAGCCTCTCGACAGGGCCGGCCTACGAGCAGTACTTC.

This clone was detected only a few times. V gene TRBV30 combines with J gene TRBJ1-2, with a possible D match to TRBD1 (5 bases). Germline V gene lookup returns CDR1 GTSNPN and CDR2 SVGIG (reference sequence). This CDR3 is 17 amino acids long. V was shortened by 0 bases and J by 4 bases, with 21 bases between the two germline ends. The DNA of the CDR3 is TGTGCCTGGAGTGTAGGACAAGGGGAACTTTTGAGCTATGGCTACACCTTC. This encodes CAWSVGQGELLSYGYTF.

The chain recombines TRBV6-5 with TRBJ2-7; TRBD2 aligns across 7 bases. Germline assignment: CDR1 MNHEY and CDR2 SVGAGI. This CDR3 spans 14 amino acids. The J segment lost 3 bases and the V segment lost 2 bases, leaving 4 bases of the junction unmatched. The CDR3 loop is CASSYDWEGYEQYF. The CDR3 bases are TGTGCCAGCAGTTACGATTGGGAGGGCTACGAGCAGTACTTC.

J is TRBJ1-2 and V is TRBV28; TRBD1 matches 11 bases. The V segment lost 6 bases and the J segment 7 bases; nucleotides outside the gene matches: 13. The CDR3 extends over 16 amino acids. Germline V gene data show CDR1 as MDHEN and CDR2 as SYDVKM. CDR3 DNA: TGTGCCAGCAGCTGGAGGACCGGGACAGGGGGTTTTGGCTACACCTTC. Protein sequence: CASSWRTGTGGFGYTF.

The DNA of the CDR3 is TGTGCCTGGAGTGTACGACTAGCGGGAGATGGTATAGAGCTGTTTTTT. Translated: CAWSVRLAGDGIELFF. The V call is TRBV30, the J call TRBJ2-2; TRBD2 aligns across 12 bases. Trimming took 0 bases from V and 11 from J; bases not matched to a gene: 10. The V gene's germline CDR1 is GTSNPN and CDR2 SVGIG (reference sequence). The CDR3 runs to 16 residues.

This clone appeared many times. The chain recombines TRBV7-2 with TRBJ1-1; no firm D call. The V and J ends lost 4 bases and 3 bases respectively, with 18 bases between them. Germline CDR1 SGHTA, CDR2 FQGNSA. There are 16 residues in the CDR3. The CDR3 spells CASSYSWNFGDTEAFF. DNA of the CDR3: TGTGCCAGCAGCTACTCGTGGAATTTTGGGGACACTGAAGCTTTCTTT. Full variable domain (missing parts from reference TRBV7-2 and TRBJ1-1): GAGVSQSPSNKVTEKGKDVELRCDPISGHTALYWYRQSLGQGLEFLIYFQGNSAPDKSGLPSDRFSAERTGGSVSTLTIQRTQQEDSAVYLCASSYSWNFGDTEAFFGQGTRLTVV.

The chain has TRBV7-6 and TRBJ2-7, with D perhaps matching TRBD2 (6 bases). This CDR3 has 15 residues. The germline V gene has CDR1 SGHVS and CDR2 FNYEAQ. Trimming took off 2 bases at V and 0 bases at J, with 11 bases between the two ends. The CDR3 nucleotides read TGTGCCAGCAGCTTAAGACTGACTAGCTCCTACGAGCAGTACTTC. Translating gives CASSLRLTSSYEQYF.

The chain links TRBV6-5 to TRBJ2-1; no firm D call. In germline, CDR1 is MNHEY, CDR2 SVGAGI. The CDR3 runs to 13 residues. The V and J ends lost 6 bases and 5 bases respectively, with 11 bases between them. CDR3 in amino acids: CASSRWTNNEQFF. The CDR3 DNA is TGTGCCAGCAGCAGGTGGACCAACAATGAGCAGTTCTTC.

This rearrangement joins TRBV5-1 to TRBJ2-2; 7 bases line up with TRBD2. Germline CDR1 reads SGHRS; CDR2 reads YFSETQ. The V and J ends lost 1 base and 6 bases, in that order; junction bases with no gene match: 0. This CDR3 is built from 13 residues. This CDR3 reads CASSLRGAGELFF. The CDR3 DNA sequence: TGCGCCAGCAGCTTGCGGGGGGCCGGGGAGCTGTTTTTT.

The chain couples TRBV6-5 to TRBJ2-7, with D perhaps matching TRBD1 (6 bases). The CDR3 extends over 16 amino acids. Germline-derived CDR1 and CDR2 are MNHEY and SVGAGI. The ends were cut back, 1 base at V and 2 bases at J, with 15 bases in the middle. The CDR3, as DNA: TGTGCCAGCAGTTACTGGGCCAGGGGCCCCACCTACGAGCAGTACTTC. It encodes CASSYWARGPTYEQYF.